Listed below are T cell receptor beta chains from one sample, sequenced in a study of beta chain features in type 1 diabetes. Data came from immunoSEQ multiplex PCR; TCRdb stores just in-frame clones and leaves some out. Seen here are approximately 60,000 clones, under 60% observed once, and the top ten hold about 2.4%. Material: Tregs from blood. The receptors were gathered from a woman aged 40-49 years with type 1 diabetes. The CDR3 runs from the conserved cysteine through the conserved F or W. Fields, in order: D gene, J gene, clone size, V gene, CDR3 DNA, CDR3 protein. The D gene is left open where the match is weak. Rows give clone size only sometimes, using once, few, many, or a class for an expanded clone.

- | TRBJ2-5 | - | TRBV25-1 | TGTGCCAGCAGCCCCCTCGGCGGCCCAGGGGAGACCCAGTACTTC | CASSPLGGPGETQYF
- | TRBJ1-2 | - | TRBV4-3 | TGCGCCAGCAGCCAAGTTGCCAGGGAAGACTATGGCTACACCTTC | CASSQVAREDYGYTF
- | TRBJ1-2 | few | TRBV13 | TGTGCCAGCAGCTCGACAGCTAACTATGGCTACACCTTC | CASSSTANYGYTF
TRBD1 | TRBJ2-3 | few | TRBV5-5 | TGTGCCAGCAGCCCCTTTGGACAGGCCCAAGATACGCAGTATTTT | CASSPFGQAQDTQYF
TRBD2 | TRBJ2-3 | few | TRBV5-1 | TGCGCCAGCAGCTTGGAAGGCGGGAGGATAACAGATACGCAGTATTTT | CASSLEGGRITDTQYF
TRBD1 | TRBJ2-7 | once | TRBV7-2 | TGTGCCAGCAGCCCCCCAGGGGGTGACGAGCAGTACTTC | CASSPPGGDEQYF
TRBD1 | TRBJ1-6 | - | TRBV18 | TGTGCCGGCTCACCGAGAGGACAGGGAACGAATTCACCCCTCCACTTT | CAGSPRGQGTNSPLHF
- | TRBJ1-2 | - | TRBV20-1 | TGCAGTCTCCTAGGGGCAGATGGCTACACCTTC | CSLLGADGYTF
TRBD2 | TRBJ2-1 | - | TRBV9 | TGTGCCAGCAGCGTAGAAGAACTAGCGGGACGGAATGAGCAGTTCTTC | CASSVEELAGRNEQFF
- | TRBJ1-1 | - | TRBV6-6 | TGTGCCAGCAGCACGGGGGCTGAAGCTTTCTTT | CASSTGAEAFF
TRBD1 | TRBJ2-7 | - | TRBV7-9 | TGTGCCAGCAGTTCACAGGGGTACGAGCAGTACTTC | CASSSQGYEQYF
- | TRBJ2-7 | few | TRBV7-2 | TGTGCCAGCAGCTTGCTACAGGGCCACGAGCAGTACTTC | CASSLLQGHEQYF
TRBD1 | TRBJ2-1 | - | TRBV28 | TGTGCCAGCAGTCTAAGGACAGGGGGGGATGAGCAGTTCTTC | CASSLRTGGDEQFF
- | TRBJ2-5 | - | TRBV15 | TGTGCCACCAGCAGAGTAGCAGAGACCCAGTACTTC | CATSRVAETQYF
- | TRBJ1-1 | - | TRBV4-2 | TGTGCCAGCAGCCAAGCCCGCCGGGGGGGCACTGAAGCTTTCTTT | CASSQARRGGTEAFF
- | TRBJ2-7 | - | TRBV28 | TGTGCCAGCAGTTTTCTCAGGGACGAGCAGTACTTC | CASSFLRDEQYF
- | TRBJ2-7 | - | TRBV6-1 | TGTGCCAGCAGTGAGTGGAGGGGCGAGCAGTACTTC | CASSEWRGEQYF
TRBD2 | TRBJ2-3 | few | TRBV11-2 | TGTGCCAGCGGTATAGCGGGAACAGATACGCAGTATTTT | CASGIAGTDTQYF
TRBD2 | TRBJ2-5 | few | TRBV5-1 | TGCGCCAGCAGCTTGGGGGAGACTAGCCTCCGGTACCAAGAGACCCAGTACTTC | CASSLGETSLRYQETQYF
- | TRBJ1-1 | - | TRBV2 | TGTGCCAGCAGTGAAGCCTCCGGCACGGGGTCCACTGAAGCTTTCTTT | CASSEASGTGSTEAFF
TRBD1 | TRBJ1-1 | few | TRBV18 | TGTGCCAGCTCACTTGGCCGGGACAGGAACACTGAAGCTTTCTTT | CASSLGRDRNTEAFF
- | TRBJ1-5 | few | TRBV7-9 | TGTGCCAGCAGCTTAGCATATCAGGGGTTGGATCAGCCCCAGCATTTT | CASSLAYQGLDQPQHF
- | TRBJ2-3 | - | TRBV19 | TGTGCCAGTAGTCTTCCCTGGGCAACAGATACGCAGTATTTT | CASSLPWATDTQYF
- | TRBJ2-3 | few | TRBV11-2 | TGTGCCAGCAGCTTTATTAGCGGAGCGCTTACAGATACGCAGTATTTT | CASSFISGALTDTQYF
- | TRBJ1-5 | few | TRBV6-6 | TGTGCCAGCAGTAAACAAGGGGACACGAATCAGCCCCAGCATTTT | CASSKQGDTNQPQHF
- | TRBJ1-1 | few | TRBV28 | TGTGCCAGCAGTTTCTATGGGCTGGGGAACACTGAAGCTTTCTTT | CASSFYGLGNTEAFF
- | TRBJ2-7 | - | TRBV7-6 | TGTGCCAGCAGCTTCGGCCAGGCGACCTACGAGCAGTACTTC | CASSFGQATYEQYF
- | TRBJ1-2 | - | TRBV18 | TGTGCCAGCTCACCGACCGAGACCGGGGGCTACACCTTC | CASSPTETGGYTF
- | TRBJ1-3 | - | TRBV4-3 | TGCGCCAGCAGCCAAGGGCCGGGATCTGGAAACACCATATATTTT | CASSQGPGSGNTIYF
- | TRBJ2-5 | - | TRBV7-2 | TGTGCCAGCAGCGCGGGGACCCAAGAGACCCAGTACTTC | CASSAGTQETQYF
TRBD1 | TRBJ2-3 | - | TRBV11-2 | TGTGCCAGCAGCCCCTCGCAGGGGGTTGCAGATACGCAGTATTTT | CASSPSQGVADTQYF
TRBD2 | TRBJ2-7 | - | TRBV5-1 | TGCGCCAGCAGCCGAGGCCGCACTAGCGACGAGCAGTACTTC | CASSRGRTSDEQYF
TRBD2 | TRBJ2-7 | - | TRBV29-1 | TGCAGCGTTGAAAGTCGGGGGGAGACCTACGAGCAGTACTTC | CSVESRGETYEQYF
TRBD2 | TRBJ2-2 | - | TRBV30 | TGTGCCTGTCAGGGACTAGCAGGGACCGGGGAGCTGTTTTTT | CACQGLAGTGELFF
- | TRBJ1-4 | - | TRBV5-6 | TGTGCCAGCAGCTACGACAGCGCAACTAATGAAAAACTGTTTTTT | CASSYDSATNEKLFF
TRBD1 | TRBJ1-5 | few | TRBV7-9 | TGTGCCAGCAGTCCCTGGACAGGGCGCAATCAGCCCCAGCATTTT | CASSPWTGRNQPQHF
TRBD2 | TRBJ2-7 | - | TRBV4-2 | TGTGCCAGCAGACCTAGCGGGGGGGTGGCCCTCGAGCAGTACTTC | CASRPSGGVALEQYF
- | TRBJ2-5 | - | TRBV7-2 | TGTGCCAGCAGCTTAGTGGGACTAGAGACCCAGTACTTC | CASSLVGLETQYF
TRBD1 | TRBJ1-2 | - | TRBV4-3 | TGCGCCAGCAGCCCTCAGGGGGCCTATGGCTACACCTTC | CASSPQGAYGYTF
- | TRBJ1-1 | - | TRBV19 | TGTGCCAGTAGTATCGGAGACCGTCTCCCTGAAGCTTTCTTT | CASSIGDRLPEAFF
- | TRBJ1-1 | - | TRBV7-3 | TGTGCCAGCAGCGCGGACAGAAGGGCTGAAGCTTTCTTT | CASSADRRAEAFF
- | TRBJ2-4 | - | TRBV28 | TGTGCCAGCATCCCCTGGCAGGGGAACATTCAGTACTTC | CASIPWQGNIQYF
TRBD1 | TRBJ2-1 | - | TRBV5-1 | TGCGCCAGCAGCTTGGCCCGGGGACAGGGTTATGAGCAGTTCTTC | CASSLARGQGYEQFF
TRBD2 | TRBJ2-3 | few | TRBV7-6 | TGTGCCAGCAGCTTGTTAGCGGGGGGCCGGGCAGATACGCAGTATTTT | CASSLLAGGRADTQYF
- | TRBJ1-2 | - | TRBV5-1 | TGCGCCAGCAGCTTGGGTCCCCAGGGTAGTGGCTACACCTTC | CASSLGPQGSGYTF
- | TRBJ1-5 | medium-sized | TRBV7-2 | TGTGCCAGCAGCTTAGAGGGGTCCGGCAATCAGCCCCAGCATTTT | CASSLEGSGNQPQHF
- | TRBJ2-7 | - | TRBV4-2 | TGTGCCAGCAGCCAAGAGCTCCCCGGGGAGGAGTACTTC | CASSQELPGEEYF
- | TRBJ1-5 | few | TRBV7-9 | TGTGCCAGCAGCTTACAGGAAAATCAGCCCCAGCATTTT | CASSLQENQPQHF
- | TRBJ2-7 | few | TRBV28 | TGTGCCAGCATTTCCCCCGGGACATCCTCCTACGAGCAGTACTTC | CASISPGTSSYEQYF
- | TRBJ1-1 | - | TRBV20-1 | TGCAGTGCCCCCCGGGTTCCTGGGGCTTTCTTT | CSAPRVPGAFF